The 14 T cell receptor beta chains listed next were all sequenced from one sample in a study of beta chain features in type 1 diabetes. Sequenced material consisted of expressed TCRB transcripts (all of the isolated RNA was reverse transcribed). Profiled with immunoSEQ multiplex PCR; TCRdb holds only in-frame clones, not every one. The sample has roughly 450,000 clones, about an eighth seen once. Sequenced sample: naive CD4+ T cells from blood. Every receptor here comes from a woman younger than 35 in good health.

This clone showed up just a few times. V gene TRBV4-3 combines with J gene TRBJ2-1; a possible D gene is TRBD1 (6 bases). This CDR3 is 15 amino acids long. Looked up from germline, CDR1 is LGHNA and CDR2 is YSLEER. V dropped 3 bases and J dropped 9 bases, with 18 bases sitting between them. CDR3 coding DNA: TGCGCCAGCAGCCATACCGGTACAGGGTCTGGTGAGCAGTTCTTC. Translation: CASSHTGTGSGEQFF.

This sequence joins TRBV4-3 and TRBJ2-3; TRBD2 matches 10 bases. Germline V gives CDR1 LGHNA, CDR2 YSLEER. The length of the CDR3 is 18 residues. Trimming removed 0 bases from V and 1 base from J; junction bases left unmatched: 7. DNA of the CDR3: TGCGCCAGCAGCCAAGATCGGTTAGCGGGGGGCCGCACAGATACGCAGTATTTT. This codes for CASSQDRLAGGRTDTQYF.

The V and J genes are TRBV7-2 and TRBJ2-3, with TRBD2 matching over 10 bases. Germline CDR1 and CDR2: SGHTA and FQGNSA. The CDR3 is 16 residues long. J gave up 4 bases and V 1 base, and 5 bases lay outside the gene matches. The CDR3: CASSLVAGGRADTQYF. DNA for the CDR3: TGTGCCAGCAGCTTAGTAGCGGGGGGCCGGGCAGATACGCAGTATTTT.

This chain connects TRBV2 to TRBJ2-7, with D perhaps TRBD1 (6 bases). Germline CDR1 is SNHLY and CDR2 is FYNNEI. This CDR3 is built from 12 residues. The CDR3 loop is CASSETGPPPIV. The CDR3 DNA follows: TGTGCCAGCAGTGAGACAGGTCCTCCTCCCATCGTC.

This clone was counted between two and nine times. The J gene is TRBJ2-5, the V gene TRBV5-4, with 11 bases identical to TRBD2. Germline loops: CDR1 SGHNT, CDR2 YYREEE (reference sequence). Unmatched junction bases numbered 4, after V lost 4 bases and J lost 2 bases. The CDR3 consists of 15 residues. The CDR3 coding sequence is TGTGCCAGCAGCGCGGGGACTAGCGGACAAGAGACCCAGTACTTC. Translated: CASSAGTSGQETQYF.

This rearrangement joins TRBV9 to TRBJ1-2; D is ambiguous. Trimming removed 4 bases at V and 3 bases at J, with 13 bases between. Germline loops: CDR1 SGDLS, CDR2 YYNGEE. This CDR3 region has 14 residues. CDR3 bases: TGTGCCAGCAGCTATCCGGGCCAATACTATGGCTACACCTTC. Encoded protein: CASSYPGQYYGYTF.

This clone was seen a few times. In DNA, the CDR3 is TGTGCCAGTAGTAAGGGATCTAGCACAGATACGCAGTATTTT. Its translation is CASSKGSSTDTQYF. V gene TRBV19 combines with J gene TRBJ2-3; D uncertain. V lost 4 bases to trimming and J lost 0 bases, with 8 bases between them. The CDR3 spans 14 residues. Germline CDR1 and CDR2: LNHDA and SQIVND (reference sequence).

This chain uses TRBV28 with TRBJ1-4; 7 nucleotides match TRBD1. The germline V gene has CDR1 MDHEN and CDR2 SYDVKM. V was pared by 11 bases and J by 6 bases, with 6 bases of the junction left unmatched. The CDR3 is 12 amino acids. This chain's CDR3 is CASRGLDEKLFF. In nucleotides, the CDR3 is TGTGCCTCCAGGGGGTTGGATGAAAAACTGTTTTTT.

A few counts support this clone. This chain links TRBV7-9 with TRBJ2-1, with TRBD1 matching 10 bases. Per germline, CDR1 SEHNR and CDR2 FQNEAQ (reference sequence). The ends lost 2 bases at V and 8 bases at J; junction bases unmatched: 15. This CDR3 has 18 amino acids. The CDR3 reads CASSLIYARDRGGDEQFF. CDR3 coding DNA: TGTGCCAGCAGCTTAATTTACGCAAGGGACAGGGGTGGCGATGAGCAGTTCTTC.

This clone was picked up a small number of times. The gene calls are TRBV7-3 and TRBJ2-2, with TRBD2 matching 7 bases. Germline trimming cut 5 bases from V and 1 base from J; bases unmatched to any gene: 10. Germline V CDR1 and CDR2: SGHTA, FQGTGA. The CDR3 consists of 17 residues. The CDR3 loop reads CASSRRLAGENTGELFF. CDR3 DNA sequence: TGTGCCAGCAGCCGCCGGTTGGCGGGGGAGAACACCGGGGAGCTGTTTTTT.

The CDR3 region has the DNA TGTGCCAGCAGCTTAATCGGGAGCACAGATACGCAGTATTTT. It codes for CASSLIGSTDTQYF. This rearrangement joins TRBV7-3 to TRBJ2-3; D not resolved. There are 14 residues in the CDR3. V shed 1 base and J shed 0 bases, with 5 bases lying between them. CDR1 and CDR2 from the germline V gene are SGHTA and FQGTGA.

Only a few counts were recorded for this clone. V and J are TRBV7-2 and TRBJ2-2; TRBD1 matches at 10 bases. With 4 bases clipped from V and 6 bases from J, the junction kept 8 bases outside the gene matches. Looked up from germline, CDR1 is SGHTA and CDR2 is FQGNSA. This CDR3 spans 16 amino acids. CDR3 loop: CASSSMGQGIPGELFF. DNA for the CDR3: TGTGCCAGCAGCTCCATGGGACAGGGGATCCCCGGGGAGCTGTTTTTT.

This clone was detected a few times. This chain links TRBV6-6 with TRBJ2-7, with 10 bases identical to TRBD2. CDR3 size: 15 residues. CDR1 and CDR2 (germline): MNHNY, SVGAGI (reference sequence). Unmatched junction bases numbered 8, after V lost 9 bases and J lost 0 bases. This CDR3 reads CASIVAGGGSYEQYF. The CDR3 DNA is TGTGCCAGTATAGTAGCGGGAGGAGGCTCCTACGAGCAGTACTTC.

The chain couples TRBV28 to TRBJ1-5; TRBD1 is a possible D gene (5 bases). Germline assignment: CDR1 MDHEN and CDR2 SYDVKM. This CDR3 has 16 amino acids. Between the trimmed V and J ends, which lost 8 bases and 6 bases, there was a span of 23 bases. The CDR3 here is CASHALGQGRSQPQHF. The CDR3 DNA follows: TGTGCCAGCCACGCGTTAGGGCAGGGTAGGAGTCAGCCCCAGCATTTT.